These 23 T cell receptor beta chains originate from one sample sequenced in a study of blood T cell repertoires in COVID-19. Here immunoSEQ multiplex PCR was the method, and the copy in TCRdb shows in-frame clones only, minus some. Of 100,000 to 150,000 clones in the sample, approximately 89% are singletons; the top ten hold more than 3.5%. The sample taken for sequencing was peripheral blood. The receptors stem from a woman aged 55-75 years with acute or convalescent COVID-19.

This clone was seen once. The chain employs TRBV6-2 or TRBV6-3 and TRBJ2-7, with TRBD2 identical over 10 bases. V was clipped by 5 bases and J by 2 bases; unmatched bases: 9. The CDR3 length is 16 residues. From germline, CDR1 is MNHEY and CDR2 SVGEGT. The CDR3 protein is CASSRPSGGSTYEQYV. The DNA for the CDR3 is TGTGCCAGCAGTCGGCCTAGCGGGGGCTCAACCTACGAGCAGTACGTC.

The chain carries TRBV7-2 and TRBJ2-3, with D possibly matching TRBD1 (5 bases). The V gene's germline CDR1 is SGHTA and CDR2 FQGNSA. This CDR3 comprises 14 residues. V lost 6 bases to trimming and J lost 2 bases, with 12 bases between them. CDR3 bases: TGTGCCAGCAGGCAACGACAGTACACAGATACGCAGTATTTT. This encodes CASRQRQYTDTQYF.

This chain links TRBV5-4 with TRBJ1-3; 8 bases are shared with TRBD1. In germline, CDR1 is SGHNT, CDR2 YYREEE (reference sequence). The CDR3 covers 14 residues. The junction had 4 bases not matched to a gene; V was cut back by 4 bases and J by 4 bases. CDR3 nucleotides: TGTGCCAGCAGCCGACAGGGGCGAGGAAACACCATATATTTT. Protein product: CASSRQGRGNTIYF.

This clone showed up just once. The gene calls are TRBV18 and TRBJ2-5; 7 bases are shared with TRBD1. V trimming: 6 bases; J trimming: 5 bases; junction bases outside the gene matches: 6. CDR3 size: 13 residues. The germline gives CDR1 KGHSH, CDR2 LQKENI. The CDR3 coding sequence is TGTGCCAGCTCCCGGACAGGTTTTGAGACCCAGTACTTC. Translation gives CASSRTGFETQYF.

V gene TRBV30 combines with J gene TRBJ1-1; D remains unclear. V was clipped by 5 bases and J by 4 bases, with 11 bases between them. The CDR3 consists of 12 residues. The germline V gene encodes CDR1 GTSNPN and CDR2 SVGIG (reference sequence). CDR3 in DNA: TGTGCCTGGGGGGAGGGAGCCACTGAAGCTTTCTTT. This encodes CAWGEGATEAFF.

V and J are TRBV27 and TRBJ1-1; D uncertain. The V gene lost 5 bases and the J gene lost 0 bases, with 13 bases spanning the gap. Germline assignment: CDR1 MNHEY and CDR2 SMNVEV (reference sequence). The CDR3 runs 15 residues. CDR3 sequence reads: CASSPRVLLNTEAFF. CDR3 in DNA: TGTGCCAGCAGTCCCCGGGTCCTCTTGAACACTGAAGCTTTCTTT.

V is TRBV27 and J is TRBJ1-5; tentatively, D is TRBD1 (6 bases). The CDR3 is 15 residues long. V was clipped by 0 bases and J by 4 bases, with 10 bases between them. CDR1 MNHEY and CDR2 SMNVEV come from the germline V gene (reference sequence). The CDR3 nucleotides are TGTGCCAGCAGTTTATCAGACAGGTGGAATCAGCCCCAGCATTTT. Translated, it gives CASSLSDRWNQPQHF.

This clone was found a few times. The rearrangement uses TRBV5-1 and TRBJ1-2; 8 nucleotides agree with TRBD1. The CDR3 runs 12 residues. The germline CDR1 and CDR2 sequences are SGHRS and YFSETQ. With V trimmed by 5 bases and J by 8 bases, 5 bases remained unmatched. This chain's CDR3 is CASRQDREGYTF. CDR3 coding DNA: TGCGCCAGCAGGCAGGACAGGGAGGGCTACACCTTC.

The chain joins TRBV6-5 to TRBJ1-2; D might be TRBD1 (6 bases). Deletions cut 7 bases from V and 8 bases from J, with 14 bases between. The germline V gene has CDR1 MNHEY and CDR2 SVGAGI. The CDR3 runs 12 residues. The CDR3 sequence: CASTQGREGYTF. The CDR3 DNA reads TGTGCCAGCACACAGGGTCGAGAAGGCTACACCTTC.

The V and J genes are TRBV7-3 and TRBJ2-3; TRBD2 is a possible D gene (5 bases). Germline assignment: CDR1 SGHTA and CDR2 FQGTGA. The ends were cut back, 4 bases at V and 0 bases at J, with 11 bases in the middle. This CDR3 is 15 amino acids long. The CDR3 reads CASSSRGPSTDTQYF. CDR3 sequence (DNA): TGTGCCAGCAGCTCCCGCGGGCCCAGCACAGATACGCAGTATTTT.

The rearrangement uses TRBV5-8 and TRBJ1-5, with 7 bases matching TRBD1. The trim removed 4 bases at V and 2 bases at J, leaving 6 bases unmatched. The CDR3 is 15 residues long. The germline gives CDR1 SGHTS, CDR2 YDEGEE. Here the CDR3 DNA reads TGTGCCAGCAGCCTTCTAACAGGGGGCAATCAGCCCCAGCATTTT. Its translation: CASSLLTGGNQPQHF.

The chain has TRBV7-9 and TRBJ2-3; 14 bases align to TRBD2. V gave up 7 bases and J gave up 4 bases; unmatched junction bases: 7. The CDR3 is 16 amino acids. Germline V lookup: CDR1 SEHNR, CDR2 FQNEAQ (reference sequence). CDR3 DNA: TGTGCCAGCACCGGGACTAGCGGGAGAATCCCAGATACGCAGTATTTT. Encoded protein: CASTGTSGRIPDTQYF.

The chain has TRBV18 and TRBJ2-3; maybe TRBD2 (5 bases). This CDR3 comprises 17 residues. CDR1 and CDR2 (germline): KGHSH, LQKENI. V lost 3 bases to trimming and J lost 0 bases, with 16 bases between them. CDR3 in DNA: TGTGCCAGCTCACCGTCCGGAAGCGGCTCTAGCACAGATACGCAGTATTTT. Translation gives CASSPSGSGSSTDTQYF. Full variable domain (missing parts from reference TRBV18 and TRBJ2-3): NAGVMQNPRHLVRRRGQEARLRCSPMKGHSHVYWYRQLPEEGLKFMVYLQKENIIDESGMPKERFSAEFPKEGPSILRIQQVVRGDSAAYFCASSPSGSGSSTDTQYFGPGTRLTVL.

V usage is TRBV24-1 and J usage is TRBJ1-5; TRBD1 is a possible D gene (5 bases). Looked up from germline, CDR1 is KGHDR and CDR2 is SFDVKD. Trimming removed 1 base from V and 0 bases from J, with 15 bases in between. This CDR3 is built from 18 residues. The CDR3 bases are TGTGCCACCAGTGATTTTAATCGCCAGGGCCTTAGCAATCAGCCCCAGCATTTT. Translating it yields CATSDFNRQGLSNQPQHF.

The chain couples TRBV6-6 to TRBJ2-1; a possible D gene is TRBD1 (5 bases). Germline CDR1 MNHNY, CDR2 SVGAGI (reference sequence). Trimming took 5 bases from V and 9 from J, leaving 14 bases between them. CDR3 size: 13 residues. CDR3 sequence reads: CASSPLGASEQFF. Here the CDR3 DNA reads TGTGCCAGCAGTCCGCTTGGGGCCAGTGAGCAGTTCTTC.

The chain has TRBV27 and TRBJ2-7; 7 nucleotides agree with TRBD1. Trimming removed 4 bases from V and 0 bases from J; junction bases left unmatched: 9. CDR3 length: 16 residues. Germline values: CDR1 MNHEY, CDR2 SMNVEV (reference sequence). The CDR3 reads CASSSLTGWSSYEQYF. In nucleotides, the CDR3 is TGTGCCAGCAGTTCTCTGACAGGGTGGAGCTCCTACGAGCAGTACTTC.

J is TRBJ2-2 and V is TRBV2; 7 positions match TRBD1. Germline V gene lookup returns CDR1 SNHLY and CDR2 FYNNEI. CDR3 length: 16 residues. V shed 5 bases, J shed 5 bases, and the junction held 11 bases outside the gene matches. The CDR3 DNA is TGTGCCAGCAGTATGACAGGGATATTGACTACCGGGGAGCTGTTTTTT. Translated, it gives CASSMTGILTTGELFF.

The V gene is TRBV2, the J gene TRBJ2-1, with 8 nucleotides matching TRBD2. CDR3 length equals 17 residues. Germline loops: CDR1 SNHLY, CDR2 FYNNEI. V dropped 6 bases and J dropped 2; count of bases not matched to a gene: 12. For the CDR3, the DNA is TGTGCCAGCAGCCCGGGACTAGAAGTGAACGCCTACAATGAGCAGTTCTTC. It specifies CASSPGLEVNAYNEQFF.

This rearrangement joins TRBV6-2 or TRBV6-3 to TRBJ1-5, with 8 positions matching TRBD1. Trimming cost V 6 bases and J 6 bases; bases outside gene matches: 7. This CDR3 region has 14 residues. Germline V lookup: CDR1 MNHEY, CDR2 SVGEGT. The CDR3 sequence: CASSNTGGRQPQHF. In DNA, the CDR3 is TGTGCCAGCAGCAATACAGGGGGACGTCAGCCCCAGCATTTT.

In this sample, this clone turned up once. V and J are TRBV6-5 and TRBJ1-3; 7 bases map to TRBD1. This CDR3 contains 15 residues. Germline CDR1 reads MNHEY; CDR2 reads SVGAGI. Trimming took 7 bases from V and 0 from J; bases not matched to a gene: 6. CDR3 sequence reads: CASTRTGDSGNTIYF. CDR3 in DNA: TGTGCCAGCACTAGAACAGGGGACTCTGGAAACACCATATATTTT.

The chain links TRBV14 to TRBJ2-1, with 7 positions matching TRBD2. This CDR3 has 14 amino acids. Germline V CDR1 and CDR2: SGHDN, FVKESK. Unmatched junction bases numbered 3, after V lost 3 bases and J lost 4 bases. In DNA, the CDR3 is TGTGCCAGCAGCCAGCGGGAGTGGTACAATGAGCAGTTCTTC. Translated: CASSQREWYNEQFF. Looking up the rest from reference TRBV14 and TRBJ2-1 gives the full variable domain: EAGVTQFPSHSVIEKGQTVTLRCDPISGHDNLYWYRRVMGKEIKFLLHFVKESKQDESGMPNNRFLAERTGGTYSTLKVQPAELEDSGVYFCASSQREWYNEQFFGPGTRLTVL.

The CDR3 protein is CASSPPTGVGGYTF. CDR3 in DNA: TGTGCCAGCTCACCTCCAACAGGGGTAGGTGGCTACACCTTC. This chain links TRBV18 with TRBJ1-2, with 7 bases fitting TRBD1. Germline assignment: CDR1 KGHSH and CDR2 LQKENI. This CDR3 comprises 14 residues. J lost 7 bases, V lost 3 bases, and 8 bases had no gene match.

The V gene is TRBV7-2, the J gene TRBJ1-2; D unresolved. CDR3 length equals 13 residues. Germline V gene data show CDR1 as SGHTA and CDR2 as FQGNSA. Trimming took 0 bases from V and 4 from J, leaving 6 bases between them. Written as DNA, the CDR3 is TGTGCCAGCAGCTTAGCCGGGGTCTATGGCTACACCTTC. It codes for CASSLAGVYGYTF.